This entry concerns a single T cell receptor beta chain. The CDR3 loop spans 13 amino acids. Trimming cost V 2 bases and J 3 bases, with 7 bases left between them. CDR1 MDHEN and CDR2 SYDVKM come from the germline V gene. Nominal health characterized the donors when sampled, though unrecorded immune exposures were likely. The PCR made use of 60 Vbeta and 13 Jbeta primers. The protocol was immunoSEQ multiplex PCR, while the TCRdb copy is restricted to in-frame clones and leaves out a portion. Counted here are some 84,000 clones, around three fifths occurring once; the ten biggest clones make up approximately 16%. This specimen belongs to a study of cytomegalovirus exposure and HLA in healthy donors.

The gene calls are TRBV28 and TRBJ1-2; D is perhaps TRBD1 (5 bases). The sequencing sample was made of PBMCs. The origin of this receptor is a woman in her thirties or forties in good health and CMV-seropositive. Written as DNA, the CDR3 is TGTGCCAGCAGTTTAGGGGGGTACTATGGCTACACCTTC. Protein sequence: CASSLGGYYGYTF.